The clone carrying this TCR beta chain has at least ten counts. V was pared by 7 bases and J by 0 bases, with 11 bases between. Germline values: CDR1 KGHDR, CDR2 SFDVKD. This CDR3 spans 14 amino acids. The data were obtained in a study of T cells in Graves' hyperthyroidism and ophthalmopathy. A lack of ophthalmopathy progression within 18 months defined stable Graves' hyperthyroidism. RNA transcripts were the template for amplifying TCR beta CDR3 regions. Initially, a first-round RT-PCR of the TCR CDR3 employed the HTBI primer set. TCRdb reprocessed the multiplex PCR reads with MiXCR, giving one entry per CDR3 protein. The data hold 200,000 or so distinct CDR3 sequences, with 17% observed a single time.

Sample: blood. The sequence was collected from a woman aged 45-60 years with Graves' hyperthyroidism. The V call is TRBV24-1, the J call TRBJ1-2; tentative D call: TRBD1 (5 bases). The DNA for the CDR3 is TGTGCCACCAGGGGGACTGGGACTAACTATGGCTACACCTTC. Translation gives CATRGTGTNYGYTF.